This record covers a single T cell receptor beta chain. Its antigen is still unknown. The data derive from a study of identifying expanded T cells in peripheral blood. Notes on the study in general: Two-week clone count variance significantly increased as total template count grew.

The V end was cut by 5 bases, the J end by 8 bases, with 10 bases between. The CDR3 length is 12 residues. CDR1 is SGHAT, CDR2 FQDESV, per germline (reference sequence). Produced via immunoSEQ multiplex PCR; TCRdb's table is partial and in-frame only. The sample contains around 99,000 clones, around 89% of which appear only once. The rearrangement uses TRBV11-1 and TRBJ2-1; D ambiguous. Specimen: blood. The TCR sequence derives from a person aged 18-70 years in good health. The CDR3 DNA reads as TGTGCCAGCAGCACCCACGGGTATGAGCAGTTCTTC. It specifies CASSTHGYEQFF.